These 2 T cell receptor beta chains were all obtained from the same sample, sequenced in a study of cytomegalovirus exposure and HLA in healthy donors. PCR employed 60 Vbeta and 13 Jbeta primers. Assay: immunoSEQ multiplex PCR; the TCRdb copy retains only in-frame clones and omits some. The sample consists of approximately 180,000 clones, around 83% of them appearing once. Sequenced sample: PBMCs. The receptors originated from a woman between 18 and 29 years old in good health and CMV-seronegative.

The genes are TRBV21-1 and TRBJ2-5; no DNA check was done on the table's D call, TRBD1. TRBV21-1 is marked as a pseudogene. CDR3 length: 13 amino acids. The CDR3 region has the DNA TGTGCCAGCAGCAGAAACAGGCAAGAGACCCAGTACTTC. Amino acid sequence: CASSRNRQETQYF.

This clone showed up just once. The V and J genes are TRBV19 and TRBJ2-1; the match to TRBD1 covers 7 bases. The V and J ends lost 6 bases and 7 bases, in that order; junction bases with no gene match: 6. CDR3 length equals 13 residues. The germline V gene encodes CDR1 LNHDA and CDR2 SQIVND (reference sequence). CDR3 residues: CASRNRGQNEQFF. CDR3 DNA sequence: TGTGCCAGTAGGAACCGGGGACAGAATGAGCAGTTCTTC.